Given below is one T cell receptor beta chain in context. This entry comes from a study of T cell changes during pregnancy in multiple sclerosis. The CDR3 has 15 residues. The junction had 2 bases not matched to a gene; V was cut back by 3 bases and J by 7 bases. Germline CDR1 and CDR2: MGHDK and SYGVNS. The assay was immunoSEQ multiplex PCR, and TCRdb's table has in-frame clones only and misses some. Here the sample spans some 38,000 clones, roughly 89% being singletons. The sample consisted of CD4+ T cells from peripheral blood mononuclear cells, taken in the second trimester of pregnancy. The sequence derives from a female donor in good health, enrolled as a control in a pregnancy study. This chain links TRBV25-1 with TRBJ1-6; 11 bases are shared with TRBD1. The CDR3 sequence is CASSDRTGGNSPLHF. CDR3 bases: TGTGCCAGCAGTGATCGGACAGGGGGCAATTCACCCCTCCACTTT. The full variable domain, completed using reference TRBV25-1 and TRBJ1-6, is EADIYQTPRYLVIGTGKKITLECSQTMGHDKMYWYQQDPGMELHLIHYSYGVNSTEKGDLSSESTVSRIRTEHFPLTLESARPSHTSQYLCASSDRTGGNSPLHFGNGTRLTVT.